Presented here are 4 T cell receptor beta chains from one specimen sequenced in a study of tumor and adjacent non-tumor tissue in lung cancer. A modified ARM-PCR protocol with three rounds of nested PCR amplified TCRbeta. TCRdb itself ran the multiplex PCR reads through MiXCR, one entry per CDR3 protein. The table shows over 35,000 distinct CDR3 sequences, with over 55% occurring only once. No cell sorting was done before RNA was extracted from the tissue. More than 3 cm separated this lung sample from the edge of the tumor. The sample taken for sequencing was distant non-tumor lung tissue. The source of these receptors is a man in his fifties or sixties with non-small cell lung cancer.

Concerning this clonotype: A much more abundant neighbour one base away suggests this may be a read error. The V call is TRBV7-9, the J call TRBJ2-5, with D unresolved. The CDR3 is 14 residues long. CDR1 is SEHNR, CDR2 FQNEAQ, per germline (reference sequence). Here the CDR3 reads CASSLAVQQETHYF. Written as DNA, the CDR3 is TGTGCCAGCAGCTTAGCGGTACAGCAAGAGACCCATTACTTC.

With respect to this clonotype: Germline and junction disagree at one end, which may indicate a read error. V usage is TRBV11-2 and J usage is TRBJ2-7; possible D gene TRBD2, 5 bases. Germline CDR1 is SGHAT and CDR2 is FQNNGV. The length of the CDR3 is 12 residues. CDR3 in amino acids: CASSLMGRGQYF. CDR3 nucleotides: TGTGCTAGCAGCTTAATGGGTCGGGGGCAGTACTTC.

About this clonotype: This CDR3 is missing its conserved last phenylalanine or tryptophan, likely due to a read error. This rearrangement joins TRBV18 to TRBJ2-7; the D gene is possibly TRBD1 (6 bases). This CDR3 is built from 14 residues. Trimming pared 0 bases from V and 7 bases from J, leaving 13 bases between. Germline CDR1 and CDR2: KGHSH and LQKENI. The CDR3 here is CASSPPQGPLEQYI. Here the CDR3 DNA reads TGTGCCAGCTCACCACCCCAGGGGCCTTTGGAGCAGTACATC.

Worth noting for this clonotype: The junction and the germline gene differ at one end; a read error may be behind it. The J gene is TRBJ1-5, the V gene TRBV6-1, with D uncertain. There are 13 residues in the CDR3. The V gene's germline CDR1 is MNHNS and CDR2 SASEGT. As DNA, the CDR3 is TGTGCCAGCAACGCAGATAGCAATCAGCCCCAGCATTTC. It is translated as CASNADSNQPQHF.